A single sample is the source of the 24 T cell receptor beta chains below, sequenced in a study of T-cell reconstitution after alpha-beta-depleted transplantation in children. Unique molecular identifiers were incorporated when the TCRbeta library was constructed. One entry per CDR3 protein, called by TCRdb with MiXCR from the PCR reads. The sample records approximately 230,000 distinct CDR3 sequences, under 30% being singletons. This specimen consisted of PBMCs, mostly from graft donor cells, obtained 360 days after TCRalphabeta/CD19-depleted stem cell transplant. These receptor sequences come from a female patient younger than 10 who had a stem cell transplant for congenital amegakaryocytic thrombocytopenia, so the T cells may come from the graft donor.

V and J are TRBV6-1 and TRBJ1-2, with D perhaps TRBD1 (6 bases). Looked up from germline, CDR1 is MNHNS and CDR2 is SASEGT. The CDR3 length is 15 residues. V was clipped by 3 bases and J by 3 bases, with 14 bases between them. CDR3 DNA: TGTGCCAGCAGTGACAGGGGAGGTTTGGACTATGGCTACACCTTC. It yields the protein CASSDRGGLDYGYTF.

CDR3 in DNA: TGCGCCAGCAGCCAAACTGGACAGTTCGATCAGCCCCAGCATTTT. Encoded protein: CASSQTGQFDQPQHF. This sequence joins TRBV4-1 and TRBJ1-5; maybe TRBD1 (6 bases). Germline assignment: CDR1 MGHRA and CDR2 YSYEKL. The length of the CDR3 is 15 residues. Trimming took off 2 bases at V and 5 bases at J, with 13 bases between the two ends.

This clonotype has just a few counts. In DNA form, the CDR3 reads TGCAGTGAGCGGGAAGATGTCTACAATGAGCAGTTCTTC. Its translation: CSEREDVYNEQFF. The V gene is TRBV20-1, the J gene TRBJ2-1; 7 bases are shared with TRBD2. The CDR3 sequence is 13 residues long. The germline V gene has CDR1 DFQATT and CDR2 SNEGSKA (reference sequence). With 7 bases clipped from V and 3 bases from J, the junction kept 6 bases outside the gene matches.

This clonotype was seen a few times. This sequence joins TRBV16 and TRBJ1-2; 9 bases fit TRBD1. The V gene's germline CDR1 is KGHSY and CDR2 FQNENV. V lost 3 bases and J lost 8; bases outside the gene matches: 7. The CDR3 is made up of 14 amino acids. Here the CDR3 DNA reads TGTGCCAGCAGCCATCCCCGGGACAGGGACGGCTACACCTTC. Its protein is CASSHPRDRDGYTF. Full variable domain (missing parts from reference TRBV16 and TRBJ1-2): GEEVAQTPKHLVRGEGQKAKLYCAPIKGHSYVFWYQQVLKNEFKFLISFQNENVFDETGMPKERFSAKCLPNSPCSLEIQATKLEDSAVYFCASSHPRDRDGYTFGSGTRLTVV.

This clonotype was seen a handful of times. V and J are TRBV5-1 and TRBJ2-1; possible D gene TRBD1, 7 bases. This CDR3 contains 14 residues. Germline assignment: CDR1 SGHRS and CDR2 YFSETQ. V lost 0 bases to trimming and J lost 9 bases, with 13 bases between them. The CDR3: CASSLVGGGGEQFF. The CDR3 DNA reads TGCGCCAGCAGCTTGGTTGGAGGGGGCGGTGAGCAGTTCTTC.

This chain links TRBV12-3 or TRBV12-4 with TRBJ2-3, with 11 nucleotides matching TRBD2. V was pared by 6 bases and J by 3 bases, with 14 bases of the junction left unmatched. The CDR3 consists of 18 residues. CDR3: CASRPRHVASGGTDTQYF. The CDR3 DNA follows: TGTGCCAGCAGACCGAGACATGTGGCTAGCGGGGGGACAGATACGCAGTATTTT.

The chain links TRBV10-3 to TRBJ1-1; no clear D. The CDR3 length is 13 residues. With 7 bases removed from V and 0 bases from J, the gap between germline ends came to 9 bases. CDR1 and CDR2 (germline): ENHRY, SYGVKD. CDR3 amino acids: CAITWGLNTEAFF. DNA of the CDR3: TGTGCCATCACTTGGGGTCTGAACACTGAAGCTTTCTTT.

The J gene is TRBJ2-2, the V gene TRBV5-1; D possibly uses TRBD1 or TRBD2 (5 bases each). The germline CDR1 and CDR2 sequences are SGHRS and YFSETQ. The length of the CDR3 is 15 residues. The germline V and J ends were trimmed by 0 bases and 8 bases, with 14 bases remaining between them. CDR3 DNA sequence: TGCGCCAGCAGCTTGGAGGGACCCTTTGCGGGGGAGCTGTTTTTT. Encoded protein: CASSLEGPFAGELFF.

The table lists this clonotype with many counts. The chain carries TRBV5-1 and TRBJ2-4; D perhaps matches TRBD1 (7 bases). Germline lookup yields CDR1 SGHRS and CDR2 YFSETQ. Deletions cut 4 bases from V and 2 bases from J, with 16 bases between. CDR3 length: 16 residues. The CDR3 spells CASSQGGSGTKNIQYF. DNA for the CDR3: TGCGCCAGCAGCCAGGGGGGCAGTGGGACCAAAAACATTCAGTACTTC.

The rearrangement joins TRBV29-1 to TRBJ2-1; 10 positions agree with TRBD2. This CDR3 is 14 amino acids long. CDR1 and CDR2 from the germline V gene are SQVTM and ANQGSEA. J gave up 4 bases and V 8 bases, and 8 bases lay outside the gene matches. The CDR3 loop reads CSFLAGDPYNEQFF. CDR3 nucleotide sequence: TGCAGCTTTCTAGCGGGGGACCCTTACAATGAGCAGTTCTTC.

The CDR3, as DNA: TGTGCCAGCAGTGTTTACGGGGGGCGGGAGCCCCAGCATTTT. Its protein product is CASSVYGGREPQHF. The chain recombines TRBV2 with TRBJ1-5, with D maybe TRBD1 (6 bases). The CDR3 contains 14 residues. Germline-derived CDR1 and CDR2 are SNHLY and FYNNEI. Trimming shortened V by 4 bases and J by 8 bases, and 15 bases separated the two germline ends.

The CDR3 DNA follows: TGCAGCGGAGGGACACCAATTTTAGGGCAGTACTTC. Protein sequence: CSGGTPILGQYF. This chain uses TRBV20-1 with TRBJ2-7, with D perhaps given as TRBD1 or TRBD2 (6 bases each). The CDR3 runs to 12 residues. Germline lookup yields CDR1 DFQATT and CDR2 SNEGSKA (reference sequence).

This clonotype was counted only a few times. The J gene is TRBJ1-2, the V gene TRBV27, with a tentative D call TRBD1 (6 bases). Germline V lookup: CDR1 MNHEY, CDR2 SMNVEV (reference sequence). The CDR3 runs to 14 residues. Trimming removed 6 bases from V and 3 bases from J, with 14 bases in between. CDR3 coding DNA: TGTGCCAGCAGATCAGACAGGTCCCACTATGGCTACACCTTC. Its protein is CASRSDRSHYGYTF.

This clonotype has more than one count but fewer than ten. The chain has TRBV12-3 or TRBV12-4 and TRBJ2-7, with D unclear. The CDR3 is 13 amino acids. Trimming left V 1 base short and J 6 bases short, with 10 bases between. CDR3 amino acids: CASSLGVGIEQYF. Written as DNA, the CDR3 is TGTGCCAGCAGTTTAGGCGTGGGTATCGAGCAGTACTTC.

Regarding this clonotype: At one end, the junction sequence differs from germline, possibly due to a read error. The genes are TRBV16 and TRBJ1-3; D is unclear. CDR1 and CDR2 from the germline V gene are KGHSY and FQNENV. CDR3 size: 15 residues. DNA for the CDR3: TGTGCCGGCAGCCAATGGTCATACTCTGGAAACACCATATATTTT. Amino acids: CAGSQWSYSGNTIYF. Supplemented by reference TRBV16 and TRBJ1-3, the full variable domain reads GEEVAQTPKHLVRGEGQKAKLYCAPIKGHSYVFWYQQVLKNEFKFLISFQNENVFDETGMPKERFSAKCLPNSPCSLEIQATKLEDSAVYFCAGSQWSYSGNTIYFGEGSWLTVV.

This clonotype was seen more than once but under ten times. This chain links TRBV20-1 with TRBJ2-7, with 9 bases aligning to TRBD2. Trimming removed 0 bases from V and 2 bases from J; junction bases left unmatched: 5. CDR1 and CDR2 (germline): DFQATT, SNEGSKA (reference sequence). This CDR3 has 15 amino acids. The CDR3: CSARDRGGRAYEQYF. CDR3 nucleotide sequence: TGCAGTGCTAGAGATAGAGGCGGGAGGGCCTACGAGCAGTACTTC.

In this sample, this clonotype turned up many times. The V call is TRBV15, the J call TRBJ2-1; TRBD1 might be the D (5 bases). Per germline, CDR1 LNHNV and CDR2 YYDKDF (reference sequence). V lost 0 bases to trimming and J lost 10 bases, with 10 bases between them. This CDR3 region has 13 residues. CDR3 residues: CATSREGRQEQFF. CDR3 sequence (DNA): TGTGCCACCAGCAGAGAGGGGCGACAGGAGCAGTTCTTC.

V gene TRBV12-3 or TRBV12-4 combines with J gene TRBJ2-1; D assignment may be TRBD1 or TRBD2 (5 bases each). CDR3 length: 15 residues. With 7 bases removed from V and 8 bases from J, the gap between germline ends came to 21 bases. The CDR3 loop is CASTWGSNFVDEQFF. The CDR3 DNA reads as TGTGCCAGCACCTGGGGGTCTAACTTTGTCGATGAGCAGTTCTTC.

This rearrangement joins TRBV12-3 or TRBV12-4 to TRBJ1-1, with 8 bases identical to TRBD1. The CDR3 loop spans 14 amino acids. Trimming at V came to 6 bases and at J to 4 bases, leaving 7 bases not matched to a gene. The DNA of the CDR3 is TGTGCCAGCAGGGACAGGGTAGGGTTCACTGAAGCTTTCTTT. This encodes CASRDRVGFTEAFF.

CDR3 sequence: CASSLLAGVPGELFF. The CDR3 DNA sequence: TGTGCCAGCAGCTTGCTAGCGGGAGTCCCCGGGGAGCTGTTTTTT. The chain employs TRBV11-3 and TRBJ2-2, with TRBD2 identical over 10 bases. Germline CDR1 is SGHNT and CDR2 is YENEEA. The CDR3 totals 15 residues. With V trimmed by 3 bases and J by 6 bases, 4 bases remained unmatched.

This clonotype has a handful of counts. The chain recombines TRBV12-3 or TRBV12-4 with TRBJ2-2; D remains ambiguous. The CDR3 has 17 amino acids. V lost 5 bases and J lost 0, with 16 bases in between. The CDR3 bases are TGTGCCAGCAGTCTTCCCTTACCTCACGCGAACACCGGGGAGCTGTTTTTT. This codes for CASSLPLPHANTGELFF.

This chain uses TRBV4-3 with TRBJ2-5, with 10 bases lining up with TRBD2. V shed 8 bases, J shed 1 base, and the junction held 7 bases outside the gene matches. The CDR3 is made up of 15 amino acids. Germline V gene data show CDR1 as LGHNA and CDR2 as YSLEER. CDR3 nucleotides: TGCGCCAGCGGACCAGCGGGAGGGTTCCAAGAGACCCAGTACTTC. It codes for CASGPAGGFQETQYF.

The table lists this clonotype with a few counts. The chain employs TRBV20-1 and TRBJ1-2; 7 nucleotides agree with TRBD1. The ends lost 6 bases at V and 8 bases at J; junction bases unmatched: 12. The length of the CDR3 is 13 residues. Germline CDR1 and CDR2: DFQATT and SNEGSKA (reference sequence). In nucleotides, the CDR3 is TGCAGTGCGATTACAGGGGCCGCGGAAGGCTACACCTTC. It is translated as CSAITGAAEGYTF.

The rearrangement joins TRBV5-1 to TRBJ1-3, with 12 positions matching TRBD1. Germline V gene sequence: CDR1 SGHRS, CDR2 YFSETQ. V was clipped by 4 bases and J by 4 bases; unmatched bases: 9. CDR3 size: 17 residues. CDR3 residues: CASSATGQGAPGNTIYF. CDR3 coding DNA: TGCGCCAGCAGCGCGACGGGACAGGGGGCTCCAGGAAACACCATATATTTT.